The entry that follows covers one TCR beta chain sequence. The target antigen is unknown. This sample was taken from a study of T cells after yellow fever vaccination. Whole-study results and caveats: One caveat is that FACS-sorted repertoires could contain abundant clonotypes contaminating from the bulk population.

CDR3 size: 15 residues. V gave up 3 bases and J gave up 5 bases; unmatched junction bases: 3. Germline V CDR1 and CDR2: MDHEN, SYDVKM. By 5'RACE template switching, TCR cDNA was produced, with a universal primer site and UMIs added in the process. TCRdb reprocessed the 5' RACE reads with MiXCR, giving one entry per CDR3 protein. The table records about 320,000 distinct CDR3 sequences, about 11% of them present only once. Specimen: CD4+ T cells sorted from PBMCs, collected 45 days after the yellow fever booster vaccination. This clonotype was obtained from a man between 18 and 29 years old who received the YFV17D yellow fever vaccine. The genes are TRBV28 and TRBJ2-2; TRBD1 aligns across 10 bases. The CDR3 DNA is TGTGCCAGCAGTTTCGGGGGACAGGGGACCGGGGAGCTGTTTTTT. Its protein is CASSFGGQGTGELFF.